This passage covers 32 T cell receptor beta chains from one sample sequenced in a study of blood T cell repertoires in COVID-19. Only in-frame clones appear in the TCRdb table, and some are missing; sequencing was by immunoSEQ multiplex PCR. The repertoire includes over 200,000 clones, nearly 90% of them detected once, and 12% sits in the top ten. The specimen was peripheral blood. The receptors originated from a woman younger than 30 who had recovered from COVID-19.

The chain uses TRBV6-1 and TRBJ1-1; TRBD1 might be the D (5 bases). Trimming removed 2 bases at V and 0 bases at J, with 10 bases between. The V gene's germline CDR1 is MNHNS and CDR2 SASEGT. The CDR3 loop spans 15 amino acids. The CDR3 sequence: CASSEPTVVNTEAFF. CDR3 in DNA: TGTGCCAGCAGTGAACCGACAGTTGTGAACACTGAAGCTTTCTTT.

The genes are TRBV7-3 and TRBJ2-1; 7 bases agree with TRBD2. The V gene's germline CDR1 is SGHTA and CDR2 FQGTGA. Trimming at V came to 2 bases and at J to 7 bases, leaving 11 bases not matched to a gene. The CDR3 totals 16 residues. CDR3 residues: CASSLGDVRLANEQFF. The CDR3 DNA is TGTGCCAGCAGCTTAGGGGACGTACGACTAGCAAATGAGCAGTTCTTC.

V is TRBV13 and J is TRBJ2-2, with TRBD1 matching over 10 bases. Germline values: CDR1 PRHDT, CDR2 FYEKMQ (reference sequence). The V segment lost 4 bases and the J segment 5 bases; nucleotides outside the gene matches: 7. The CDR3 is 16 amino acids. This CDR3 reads CASSYPTGGETGELFF. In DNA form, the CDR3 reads TGTGCCAGCAGCTACCCGACAGGGGGCGAAACCGGGGAGCTGTTTTTT.

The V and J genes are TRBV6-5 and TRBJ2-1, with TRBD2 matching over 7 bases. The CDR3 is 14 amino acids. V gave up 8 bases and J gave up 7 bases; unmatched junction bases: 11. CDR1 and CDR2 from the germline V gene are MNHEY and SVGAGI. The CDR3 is CASAWEGRWNEQFF. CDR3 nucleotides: TGTGCCAGCGCGTGGGAGGGCCGATGGAATGAGCAGTTCTTC.

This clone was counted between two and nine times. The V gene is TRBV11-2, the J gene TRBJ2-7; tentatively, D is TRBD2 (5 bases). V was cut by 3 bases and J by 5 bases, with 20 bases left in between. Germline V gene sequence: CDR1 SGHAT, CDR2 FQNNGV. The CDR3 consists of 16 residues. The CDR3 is CASSFRLPSGSDEQYF. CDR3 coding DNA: TGTGCCAGCAGCTTCCGACTACCCTCAGGAAGTGACGAGCAGTACTTC.

The CDR3 spells CASRTGLANEQFF. CDR3 nucleotides: TGTGCCAGCAGGACGGGACTAGCTAATGAGCAGTTCTTC. The rearrangement uses TRBV25-1 and TRBJ2-1, with 9 bases that match TRBD2. Germline assignment: CDR1 MGHDK and CDR2 SYGVNS. The CDR3 is 13 amino acids. With 6 bases clipped from V and 7 bases from J, the junction kept 4 bases outside the gene matches.

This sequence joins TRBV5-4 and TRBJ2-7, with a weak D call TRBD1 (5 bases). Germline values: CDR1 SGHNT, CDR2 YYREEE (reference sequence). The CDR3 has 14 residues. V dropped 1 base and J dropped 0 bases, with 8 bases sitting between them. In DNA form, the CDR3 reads TGTGCCAGCAGCTTGTCAGGGCACTCCTACGAGCAGTACTTC. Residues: CASSLSGHSYEQYF. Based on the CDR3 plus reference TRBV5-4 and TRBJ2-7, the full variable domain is ETGVTQSPTHLIKTRGQQVTLRCSSQSGHNTVSWYQQALGQGPQFIFQYYREEENGRGNFPPRFSGLQFPNYSSELNVNALELDDSALYLCASSLSGHSYEQYFGPGTRLTVT.

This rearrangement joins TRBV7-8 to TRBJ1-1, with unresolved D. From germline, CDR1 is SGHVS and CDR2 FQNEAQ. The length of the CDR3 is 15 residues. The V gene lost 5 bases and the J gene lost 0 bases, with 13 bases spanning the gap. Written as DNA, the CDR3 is TGTGCCAGCAGCAGATCCGGGATATTGAACACTGAAGCTTTCTTT. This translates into CASSRSGILNTEAFF.

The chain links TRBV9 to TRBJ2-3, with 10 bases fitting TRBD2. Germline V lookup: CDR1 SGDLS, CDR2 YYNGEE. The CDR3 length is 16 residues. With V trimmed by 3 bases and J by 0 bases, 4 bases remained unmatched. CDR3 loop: CASSETSGSSTDTQYF. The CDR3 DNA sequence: TGTGCCAGCAGCGAGACTAGCGGGTCTAGCACAGATACGCAGTATTTT. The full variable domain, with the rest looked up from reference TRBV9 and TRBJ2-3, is DSGVTQTPKHLITATGQRVTLRCSPRSGDLSVYWYQQSLDQGLQFLIQYYNGEERAKGNILERFSAQQFPDLHSELNLSSLELGDSALYFCASSETSGSSTDTQYFGPGTRLTVL.

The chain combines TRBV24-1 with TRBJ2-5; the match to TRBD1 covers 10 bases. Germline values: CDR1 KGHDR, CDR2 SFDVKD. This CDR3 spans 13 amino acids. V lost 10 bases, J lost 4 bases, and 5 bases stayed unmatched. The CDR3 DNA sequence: TGTGCCACGAGACAGGGGGCTAGAGAGACCCAGTACTTC. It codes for CATRQGARETQYF.

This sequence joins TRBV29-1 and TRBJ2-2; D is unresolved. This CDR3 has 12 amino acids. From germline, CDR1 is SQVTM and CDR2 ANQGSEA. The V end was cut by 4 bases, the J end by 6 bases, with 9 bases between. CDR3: CSVVRSPGELFF. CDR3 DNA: TGCAGCGTTGTACGGTCCCCCGGGGAGCTGTTTTTT.

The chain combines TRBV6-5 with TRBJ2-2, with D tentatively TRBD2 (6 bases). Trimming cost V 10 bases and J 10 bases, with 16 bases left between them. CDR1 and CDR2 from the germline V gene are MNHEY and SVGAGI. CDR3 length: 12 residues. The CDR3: CAIRGGAEELFF. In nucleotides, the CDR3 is TGTGCCATCCGGGGCGGGGCGGAGGAGCTGTTTTTT.

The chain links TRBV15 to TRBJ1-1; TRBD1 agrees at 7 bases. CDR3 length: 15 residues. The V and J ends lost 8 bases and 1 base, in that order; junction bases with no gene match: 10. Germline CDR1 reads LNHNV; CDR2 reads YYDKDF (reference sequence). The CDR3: CATETRGQANTEAFF. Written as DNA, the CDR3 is TGTGCCACCGAAACACGCGGACAGGCGAACACTGAAGCTTTCTTT.

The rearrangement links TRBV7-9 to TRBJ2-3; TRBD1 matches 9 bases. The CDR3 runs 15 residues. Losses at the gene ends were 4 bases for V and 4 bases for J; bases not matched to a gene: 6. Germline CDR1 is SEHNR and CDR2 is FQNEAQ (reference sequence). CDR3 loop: CASSSRDREADTQYF. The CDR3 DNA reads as TGTGCCAGCAGCTCCCGGGACAGGGAAGCAGATACGCAGTATTTT.

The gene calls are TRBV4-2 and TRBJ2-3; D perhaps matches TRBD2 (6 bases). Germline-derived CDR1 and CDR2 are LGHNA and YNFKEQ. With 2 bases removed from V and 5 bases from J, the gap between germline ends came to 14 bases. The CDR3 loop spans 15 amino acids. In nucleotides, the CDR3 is TGTGCCAGCAGCCAAAGGAGGAGGGTCGTAGATACGCAGTATTTT. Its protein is CASSQRRRVVDTQYF.

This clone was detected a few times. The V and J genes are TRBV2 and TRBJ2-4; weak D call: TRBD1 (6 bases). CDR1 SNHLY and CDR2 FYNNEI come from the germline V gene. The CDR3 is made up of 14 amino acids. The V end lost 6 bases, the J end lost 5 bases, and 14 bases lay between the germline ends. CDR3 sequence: CASSPTGFENIQYF. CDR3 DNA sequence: TGTGCCAGCAGCCCAACAGGGTTCGAAAACATTCAGTACTTC.

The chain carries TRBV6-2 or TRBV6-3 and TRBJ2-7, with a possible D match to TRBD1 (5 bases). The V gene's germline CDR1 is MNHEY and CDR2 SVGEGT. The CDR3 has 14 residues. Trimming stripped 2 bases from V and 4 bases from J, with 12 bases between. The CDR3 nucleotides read TGTGCCAGCAGTTACCCTGCGCCAGGGTACGAGCAGTACTTC. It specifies CASSYPAPGYEQYF.

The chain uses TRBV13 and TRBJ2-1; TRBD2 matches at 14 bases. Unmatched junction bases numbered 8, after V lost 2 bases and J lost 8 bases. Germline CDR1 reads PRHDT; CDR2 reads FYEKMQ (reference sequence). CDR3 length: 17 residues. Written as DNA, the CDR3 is TGTGCCAGCAGCTTAAGTGGGGGACTAGCGGGAGCAGATGAGCAGTTCTTC. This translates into CASSLSGGLAGADEQFF.

CDR3 nucleotides: TGTGCCAGCAGTTATACCGGCGGAGAGCAGTACTTC. Protein: CASSYTGGEQYF. J is TRBJ2-7 and V is TRBV5-6, with D unresolved. V lost 5 bases to trimming and J lost 7 bases, with 13 bases between them. There are 12 residues in the CDR3. Germline V gene sequence: CDR1 SGHDT, CDR2 YYEEEE.

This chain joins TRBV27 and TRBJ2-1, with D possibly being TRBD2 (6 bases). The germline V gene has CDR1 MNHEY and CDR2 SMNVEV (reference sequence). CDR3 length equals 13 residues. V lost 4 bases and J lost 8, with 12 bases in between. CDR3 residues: CASSWASVDEQFF. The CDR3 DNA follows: TGTGCCAGCAGTTGGGCTAGCGTTGATGAGCAGTTCTTC.

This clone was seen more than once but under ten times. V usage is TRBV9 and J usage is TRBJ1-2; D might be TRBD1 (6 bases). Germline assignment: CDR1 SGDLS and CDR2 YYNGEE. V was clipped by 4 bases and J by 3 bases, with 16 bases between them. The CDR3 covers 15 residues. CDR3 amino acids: CASSTRGGGDYGYTF. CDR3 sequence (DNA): TGTGCCAGCAGCACAAGGGGCGGGGGCGACTATGGCTACACCTTC.

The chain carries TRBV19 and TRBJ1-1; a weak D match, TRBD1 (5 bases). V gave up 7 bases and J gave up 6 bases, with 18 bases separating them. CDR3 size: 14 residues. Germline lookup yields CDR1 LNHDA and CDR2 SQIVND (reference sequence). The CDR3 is CASNIWGDRSEAFF. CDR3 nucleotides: TGTGCCAGTAACATTTGGGGCGATCGCTCTGAAGCTTTCTTT.

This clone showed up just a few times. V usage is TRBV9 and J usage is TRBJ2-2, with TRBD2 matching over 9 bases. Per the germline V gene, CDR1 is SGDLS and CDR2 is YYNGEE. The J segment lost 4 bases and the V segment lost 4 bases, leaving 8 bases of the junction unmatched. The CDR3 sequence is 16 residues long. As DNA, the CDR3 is TGTGCCAGCAGCCCCATAGCGGGAGTAGTCACCGGGGAGCTGTTTTTT. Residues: CASSPIAGVVTGELFF.

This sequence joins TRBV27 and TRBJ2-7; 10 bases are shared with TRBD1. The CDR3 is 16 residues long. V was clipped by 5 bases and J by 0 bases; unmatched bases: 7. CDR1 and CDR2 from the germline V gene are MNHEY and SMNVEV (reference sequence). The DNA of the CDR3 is TGTGCCAGCAGTCTCTCCCGGGACAGGGGCTCCTACGAGCAGTACTTC. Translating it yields CASSLSRDRGSYEQYF.

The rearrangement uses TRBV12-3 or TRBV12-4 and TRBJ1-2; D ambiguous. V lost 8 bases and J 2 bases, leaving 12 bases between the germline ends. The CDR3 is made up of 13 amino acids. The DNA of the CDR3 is TGTGCCAGCCTACTAGATGTGAACTATGGCTACACCTTC. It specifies CASLLDVNYGYTF.

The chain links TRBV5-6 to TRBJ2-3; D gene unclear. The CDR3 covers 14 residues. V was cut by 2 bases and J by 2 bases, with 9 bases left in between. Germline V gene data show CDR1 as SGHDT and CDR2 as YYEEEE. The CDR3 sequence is CASSFASFTDTQYF. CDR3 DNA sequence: TGTGCCAGCAGCTTCGCTAGTTTCACAGATACGCAGTATTTT.

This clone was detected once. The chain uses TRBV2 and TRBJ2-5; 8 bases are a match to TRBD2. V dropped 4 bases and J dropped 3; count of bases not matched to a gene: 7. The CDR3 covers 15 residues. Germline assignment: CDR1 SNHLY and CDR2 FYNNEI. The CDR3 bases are TGTGCCAGCAGTGTAGGGAACGGGGGGGAAGAGACCCAGTACTTC. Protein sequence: CASSVGNGGEETQYF.

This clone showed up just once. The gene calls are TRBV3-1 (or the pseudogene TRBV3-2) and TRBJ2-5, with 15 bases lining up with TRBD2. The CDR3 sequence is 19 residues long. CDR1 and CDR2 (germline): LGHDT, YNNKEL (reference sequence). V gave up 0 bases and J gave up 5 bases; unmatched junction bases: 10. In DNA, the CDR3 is TGTGCCAGCAGCCAAGATATCTCCGGACTAGCGGGAGGGCCGGAGACCCAGTACTTC. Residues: CASSQDISGLAGGPETQYF.

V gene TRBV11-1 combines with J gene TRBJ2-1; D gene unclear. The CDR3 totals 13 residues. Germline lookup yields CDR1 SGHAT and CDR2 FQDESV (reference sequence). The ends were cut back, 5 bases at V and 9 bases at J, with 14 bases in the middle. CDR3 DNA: TGTGCCAGCAGCCACCGCGCCGGGTTTGAGCAGTTCTTC. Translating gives CASSHRAGFEQFF. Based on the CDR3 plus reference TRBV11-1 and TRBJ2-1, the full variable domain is EAEVAQSPRYKITEKSQAVAFWCDPISGHATLYWYRQILGQGPELLVQFQDESVVDDSQLPKDRFSAERLKGVDSTLKIQPAELGDSAMYLCASSHRAGFEQFFGPGTRLTVL.

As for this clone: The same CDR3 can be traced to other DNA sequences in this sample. CDR3 bases: TGTGCCAGCAGCTTAGGCAGGGGCACTGAAGCTTTCTTT. Translated: CASSLGRGTEAFF. The rearrangement links TRBV5-4 to TRBJ1-1; a possible D gene is TRBD1 (6 bases). The CDR3 is made up of 13 amino acids. The germline V gene has CDR1 SGHNT and CDR2 YYREEE (reference sequence). V shed 2 bases and J shed 4 bases, with 9 bases lying between them. Complete variable domain (other parts from reference TRBV5-4 and TRBJ1-1): ETGVTQSPTHLIKTRGQQVTLRCSSQSGHNTVSWYQQALGQGPQFIFQYYREEENGRGNFPPRFSGLQFPNYSSELNVNALELDDSALYLCASSLGRGTEAFFGQGTRLTVV.

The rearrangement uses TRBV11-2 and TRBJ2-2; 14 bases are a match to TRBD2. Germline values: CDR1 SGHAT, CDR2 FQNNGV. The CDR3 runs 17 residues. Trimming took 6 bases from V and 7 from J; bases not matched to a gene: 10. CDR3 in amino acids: CASRLLGLAGEVGELFF. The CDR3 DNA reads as TGTGCCAGCAGATTACTGGGACTAGCGGGAGAGGTCGGGGAGCTGTTTTTT.

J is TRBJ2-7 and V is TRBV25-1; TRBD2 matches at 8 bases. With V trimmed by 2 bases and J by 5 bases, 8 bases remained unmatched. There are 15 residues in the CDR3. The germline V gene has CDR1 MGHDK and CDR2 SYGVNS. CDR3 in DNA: TGTGCCAGCAGTGAACGCGGGAGGAGGGTGGACGAGCAGTACTTC. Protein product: CASSERGRRVDEQYF.